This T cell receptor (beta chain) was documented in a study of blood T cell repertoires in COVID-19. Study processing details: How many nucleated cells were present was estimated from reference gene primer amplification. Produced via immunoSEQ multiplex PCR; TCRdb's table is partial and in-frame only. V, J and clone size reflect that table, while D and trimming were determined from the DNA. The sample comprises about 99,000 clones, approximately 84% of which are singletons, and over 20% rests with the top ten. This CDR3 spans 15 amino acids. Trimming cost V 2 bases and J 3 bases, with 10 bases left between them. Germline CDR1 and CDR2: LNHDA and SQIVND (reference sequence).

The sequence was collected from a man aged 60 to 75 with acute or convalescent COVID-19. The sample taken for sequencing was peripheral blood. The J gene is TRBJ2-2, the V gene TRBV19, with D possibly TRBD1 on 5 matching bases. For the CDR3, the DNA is TGTGCCAGTAGTATACAGCAGGGATACACCGGGGAGCTGTTTTTT. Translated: CASSIQQGYTGELFF.